This T cell receptor (beta chain) emerged from a study of cytomegalovirus exposure and HLA in healthy donors. As regards this clone: The target antigen is unknown.

The study drew the donors from its approximately 110-subject validation cohort, separate from the approximately 670-subject first cohort. The study, taken as a whole, reports: Under in vitro conditions, three CMV-associated chains were confirmed as specific for CMV antigens. Listed as cytomegalovirus-associated were 150 or so TCR beta chains.

Clones were read by immunoSEQ multiplex PCR, and TCRdb kept only the in-frame ones, dropping some. This table holds 150,000 or so clones, roughly 84% found once. The specimen sequenced was PBMCs. The sequence derives from a human donor in good health.

CDR3 in amino acids: CASREGYTEAFF. CDR3 nucleotide sequence: TGTGCCAGCAGGGAGGGGTACACTGAAGCTTTCTTT. This sequence joins TRBV6-6 and TRBJ1-1; weak D call: TRBD1 (5 bases). V was shortened by 6 bases and J by 3 bases, with 8 bases between the two germline ends. CDR3 length: 12 residues. Germline CDR1 is MNHNY and CDR2 is SVGAGI (reference sequence).